Below, 19 T cell receptor beta chains from the same sample are listed, as sequenced in a study of shared clonotypes between healthy human individuals. The assay was immunoSEQ multiplex PCR, and TCRdb's table has in-frame clones only and misses some. The table shows 450,000 to 500,000 clones, with approximately 81% occurring only once. The sample comprised PBMCs. These receptors were taken from a woman aged 35 to 49 in good health. Some clones in this sample may be carry-over from other donors' samples.

This CDR3 is CASSLMEGSYEQYF. CDR3 sequence (DNA): TGTGCCAGCAGCTTAATGGAGGGTAGCTACGAGCAGTACTTC. V usage is TRBV7-9 and J usage is TRBJ2-7; possible D gene TRBD2, 6 bases. Trimming left V 2 bases short and J 3 bases short, with 11 bases between. This CDR3 spans 14 amino acids. Germline assignment: CDR1 SEHNR and CDR2 FQNEAQ (reference sequence).

This clone was counted at least ten times. Mismatch with germline at one junction end may stem from a read error. At the DNA level, this CDR3 is encoded by other sequences in the same sample as well. The chain recombines TRBV28 with TRBJ2-7, with unresolved D. This CDR3 is built from 11 residues. Germline CDR1 MDHEN, CDR2 SYDVKM. This CDR3 is CASSMTREKDF. Here the CDR3 DNA reads TGTGCCAGCAGCATGACCCGCGAGAAGGACTTC.

V is TRBV9 and J is TRBJ2-3; weak D call: TRBD2 (5 bases). The V gene lost 0 bases and the J gene lost 4 bases, with 12 bases spanning the gap. In germline, CDR1 is SGDLS, CDR2 YYNGEE. The CDR3 has 15 amino acids. CDR3 sequence (DNA): TGTGCCAGCAGCGTAGGAGTAGCGATAGCAGATACGCAGTATTTT. Translated: CASSVGVAIADTQYF.

This clone was observed a single time. This rearrangement joins TRBV28 to TRBJ2-5, with a tentative D call TRBD2 (6 bases). CDR1 and CDR2 from the germline V gene are MDHEN and SYDVKM. CDR3 length equals 14 residues. Trimming shortened V by 3 bases and J by 0 bases, and 8 bases separated the two germline ends. CDR3 bases: TGTGCCAGCAGTTTGGGGGAGGACCAAGAGACCCAGTACTTC. As protein: CASSLGEDQETQYF.

This chain connects TRBV5-6 to TRBJ1-5; D is undetermined. Deletions cut 0 bases from V and 4 bases from J, with 11 bases between. Germline assignment: CDR1 SGHDT and CDR2 YYEEEE. The CDR3 runs to 15 residues. The CDR3 spells CASSLEGRFNQPQHF. CDR3 DNA sequence: TGTGCCAGCAGCTTGGAAGGGCGCTTTAATCAGCCCCAGCATTTT.

This clone was counted a single time. J is TRBJ2-7 and V is TRBV25-1, with D uncertain. This CDR3 has 14 amino acids. Germline lookup yields CDR1 MGHDK and CDR2 SYGVNS. Trimming took 2 bases from V and 3 from J, leaving 11 bases between them. CDR3 region: CASSEATAHYEQYF. DNA for the CDR3: TGTGCCAGCAGTGAAGCCACAGCCCACTACGAGCAGTACTTC.

The rearrangement links TRBV7-9 to TRBJ1-3; TRBD1 matches at 7 bases. The J segment lost 0 bases and the V segment lost 5 bases, leaving 13 bases of the junction unmatched. This CDR3 contains 18 residues. The germline V gene has CDR1 SEHNR and CDR2 FQNEAQ (reference sequence). The CDR3, as DNA: TGTGCCAGCAGCACGCAAGCCCCGGGACAGACCTCTGGAAACACCATATATTTT. Residues: CASSTQAPGQTSGNTIYF. Full variable domain (remainder filled in from reference TRBV7-9 and TRBJ1-3): DTGVSQNPRHKITKRGQNVTFRCDPISEHNRLYWYRQTLGQGPEFLTYFQNEAQLEKSRLLSDRFSAERPKGSFSTLEIQRTEQGDSAMYLCASSTQAPGQTSGNTIYFGEGSWLTVV.

A note on this clone: The likely explanation is a read error, given a far larger clone one base away. The rearrangement links TRBV30 to TRBJ2-5, with D tentatively TRBD2 (6 bases). The CDR3 is 14 amino acids. Germline V CDR1 and CDR2: GTSNPN, SVGIG (reference sequence). In nucleotides, the CDR3 is TGTGCCCGGAGGGATTGGAGGGCTCGAGGGACCCAGTACTTC. Translated, it gives CARRDWRARGTQYF.

This clone is termed medium-sized. V gene TRBV7-9 combines with J gene TRBJ1-2; 7 bases are shared with TRBD1. CDR1 and CDR2 (germline): SEHNR, FQNEAQ (reference sequence). The CDR3 totals 12 residues. J gave up 9 bases and V 5 bases, and 6 bases lay outside the gene matches. CDR3 nucleotides: TGTGCCAGCAGCGTCGGACAGGCTAGCTACACCTTC. Its translation: CASSVGQASYTF.

This clone was counted a single time. J is TRBJ2-1 and V is TRBV7-3, with TRBD2 matching 10 bases. The CDR3 is 15 amino acids. Germline assignment: CDR1 SGHTA and CDR2 FQGTGA. V trimming: 3 bases; J trimming: 5 bases; junction bases outside the gene matches: 4. CDR3 sequence: CASSLASGSNNEQFF. DNA of the CDR3: TGTGCCAGCAGCTTGGCTAGCGGGAGTAACAATGAGCAGTTCTTC.

The V and J genes are TRBV19 and TRBJ1-5, with D uncertain. This CDR3 has 14 amino acids. Germline lookup yields CDR1 LNHDA and CDR2 SQIVND (reference sequence). The V end lost 3 bases, the J end lost 3 bases, and 9 bases lay between the germline ends. CDR3 residues: CASSIREFNQPQHF. CDR3 nucleotide sequence: TGTGCCAGTAGTATTCGGGAATTCAATCAGCCCCAGCATTTT.

The sample holds one count of this clone. The junction departs from germline at one end; a sequencing error may be responsible. The chain links TRBV10-2 to TRBJ1-3; D gene unclear. The CDR3 is 17 residues long. Germline assignment: CDR1 WSHSY and CDR2 SAAADI. CDR3 protein: CASSPAAPRNSGNIIYF. In DNA form, the CDR3 reads TGCGCCAGTAGCCCCGCCGCCCCGAGAAACTCTGGAAACATCATATATTTT.

V and J are TRBV5-1 and TRBJ2-1, with a tentative D call TRBD1 (6 bases). Germline CDR1 reads SGHRS; CDR2 reads YFSETQ. V lost 4 bases, J lost 4 bases, and 15 bases lay in between. The CDR3 loop spans 15 amino acids. The CDR3 DNA follows: TGCGCCAGCAGCGGGACACCCTTTGAGTACAATGAGCAGTTCTTC. Amino acid sequence: CASSGTPFEYNEQFF. Supplemented by reference TRBV5-1 and TRBJ2-1, the full variable domain reads KAGVTQTPRYLIKTRGQQVTLSCSPISGHRSVSWYQQTPGQGLQFLFEYFSETQRNKGNFPGRFSGRQFSNSRSEMNVSTLELGDSALYLCASSGTPFEYNEQFFGPGTRLTVL.

The chain joins TRBV5-1 to TRBJ2-5; D call uncertain. The germline CDR1 and CDR2 sequences are SGHRS and YFSETQ. The CDR3 has 13 residues. With 0 bases removed from V and 3 bases from J, the gap between germline ends came to 6 bases. The CDR3 DNA follows: TGCGCCAGCAGCTTGGTGCTTAAAGAGACCCAGTACTTC. Protein sequence: CASSLVLKETQYF.

Notes on this clone: Given a far larger clone just one base away, this is likely a sequencing read error. The chain combines TRBV4-1 with TRBJ2-4; no clear D gene. The CDR3 covers 19 residues. The germline V gene encodes CDR1 MGHRA and CDR2 YSYEKL. The CDR3, as DNA: TGCGCCGGCAGCCAAGGGAATAGGTTTGTCTTTAGCCGGGCGGACATTCAGTACTTC. Protein: CAGSQGNRFVFSRADIQYF.

V and J are TRBV10-2 and TRBJ2-1, with 11 positions matching TRBD2. In germline, CDR1 is WSHSY, CDR2 SAAADI. The CDR3 has 16 amino acids. Unmatched junction bases numbered 6, after V lost 0 bases and J lost 8 bases. CDR3 nucleotides: TGCGCCAGCAGTGAGTCGGGGATAGCGGGAGGGCATGAGCAGTTCTTC. As protein: CASSESGIAGGHEQFF.

Turning to this clone: This likely came from a read error, as a far larger clone is one base away. This sequence joins TRBV4-3 and TRBJ2-3, with TRBD1 matching over 9 bases. CDR1 is LGHNA and CDR2 is YSLEER in the germline V gene. Trimming removed 4 bases from V and 4 bases from J; junction bases left unmatched: 9. The CDR3 runs 16 residues. The DNA of the CDR3 is TGCGCCAGCAGCCCGGACCCCGGGACAGGGTCAGATACGCAGTATTTT. It is translated as CASSPDPGTGSDTQYF.

This clone was detected ten times or more. Other DNA sequences from this sample encode an identical CDR3 as well. This sequence joins TRBV9 and TRBJ2-1, with 8 bases matching TRBD2. The CDR3 is 16 residues long. V shed 0 bases and J 2 bases; nucleotides not matched to a gene: 4. Germline assignment: CDR1 SGDLS and CDR2 YYNGEE. The CDR3 reads CASSVAGGPTYNEQFF. The CDR3 DNA is TGTGCCAGCAGCGTAGCGGGAGGGCCTACCTACAATGAGCAGTTCTTC. Full variable domain (rest looked up from reference TRBV9 and TRBJ2-1): DSGVTQTPKHLITATGQRVTLRCSPRSGDLSVYWYQQSLDQGLQFLIQYYNGEERAKGNILERFSAQQFPDLHSELNLSSLELGDSALYFCASSVAGGPTYNEQFFGPGTRLTVL.

For this clone: A far larger clone is only one base removed, so a read error is likely. This chain uses TRBV4-1 with TRBJ2-5; D remains ambiguous. With the DNA end fitting TRBJ2-7 better, the J assignment may be wrong. CDR1 and CDR2 (germline): MGHRA, YSYEKL. CDR3 size: 13 residues. For the CDR3, the DNA is TGCGCCAGCAGCAAAGTAGGTGGCTACGAGCAGTACTTC. It yields the protein CASSKVGGYEQYF.